Sequencing of this T cell receptor (beta chain) was carried out in a study of identifying expanded T cells in peripheral blood. Regarding this clone: Its cognate antigen is unknown.

General observations from the study: Differentially abundant clones: about 1.2 between replicates, approximately 15 at around 2 weeks, less than 20 at four. Clone count variance between approximately 2-week samples rose with total template count.

The data were produced by immunoSEQ multiplex PCR, yet TCRdb's version contains in-frame clones alone and is incomplete. The profile covers approximately 97,000 clones, with about 87% appearing a single time and over 12% taken by the ten largest. V lost 3 bases, J lost 2 bases, and 11 bases lay in between. The CDR3 is made up of 14 amino acids. Germline CDR1 MNHEY, CDR2 SMNVEV (reference sequence). No infections or other immune events were documented during collection. The receptor was isolated from a person between 18 and 69 years old in good health. Sequencing input: blood. This chain joins TRBV27 and TRBJ2-7; D unresolved. CDR3 sequence: CASSFGPEPYEQYF. The CDR3 DNA is TGTGCCAGCAGTTTCGGGCCGGAACCCTACGAGCAGTACTTC.